This T cell receptor beta chain derives from a study of blood T cell repertoires in COVID-19. Study details: From the United States, Italy and Spain came samples of acute and convalescent COVID-19. PBMCs, B-cell-depleted T cells, or T cells were the source of the cDNA or gDNA that made up the material.

The V segment lost 0 bases and the J segment 3 bases; nucleotides outside the gene matches: 14. Germline values: CDR1 MNHEY, CDR2 SVGEGT. This CDR3 is built from 18 residues. Authors' data handling: Reference gene primer amplification in the assay estimated nucleated cell counts. Data came from immunoSEQ multiplex PCR; TCRdb stores just in-frame clones and leaves some out. V and J calls and clone size are those listed in that table; D and trimming were worked out from the DNA. The profile covers roughly 230,000 clones, with roughly 87% appearing a single time and 0.65% to 0.8% taken by the ten largest.

V is TRBV6-2 or TRBV6-3 and J is TRBJ2-7; 7 bases match TRBD1. The sample consisted of peripheral blood. The sequence derives from a human donor in a cohort sampled during active COVID-19. In DNA form, the CDR3 reads TGTGCCAGCAGTTACTCGGCTTCGCTAGGCAGGGGGATCTACGAGCAGTACTTC. Translating it yields CASSYSASLGRGIYEQYF.